This TCR beta chain was recovered during a study of T cell changes during pregnancy in multiple sclerosis. V lost 6 bases and J lost 3; bases outside the gene matches: 3. The germline V gene has CDR1 LNHDA and CDR2 SQIVND (reference sequence). The CDR3 has 14 amino acids. The data were produced by immunoSEQ multiplex PCR, yet TCRdb's version contains in-frame clones alone and is incomplete. The repertoire includes 30,000 to 40,000 clones, about 90% of them detected once, and 0.35% to 0.55% sits in the top ten. The rearrangement links TRBV19 to TRBJ1-5, with 9 nucleotides matching TRBD1. The sequence derives from a female donor in good health, enrolled as a control in a pregnancy study. The sequencing used CD4+ T cells from peripheral blood mononuclear cells, collected in the third trimester of pregnancy. The CDR3 loop reads CASSRDRANQPQHF. The CDR3 DNA reads TGTGCCAGTAGCCGGGACAGGGCCAATCAGCCCCAGCATTTT.